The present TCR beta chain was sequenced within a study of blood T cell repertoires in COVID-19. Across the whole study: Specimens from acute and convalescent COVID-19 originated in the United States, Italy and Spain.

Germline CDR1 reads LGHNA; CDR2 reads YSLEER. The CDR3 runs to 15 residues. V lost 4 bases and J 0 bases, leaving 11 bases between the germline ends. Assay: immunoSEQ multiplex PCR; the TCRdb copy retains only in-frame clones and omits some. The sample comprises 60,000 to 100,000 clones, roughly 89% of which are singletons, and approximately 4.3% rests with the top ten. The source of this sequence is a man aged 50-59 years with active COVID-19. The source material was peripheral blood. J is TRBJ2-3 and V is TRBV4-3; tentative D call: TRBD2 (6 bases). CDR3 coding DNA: TGCGCCAGCAGCCCAACTAGCTCAAGCACAGATACGCAGTATTTT. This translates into CASSPTSSSTDTQYF.